This T cell receptor beta chain was sequenced in a study of shared T cell receptors in the human thymus. The data were produced by immunoSEQ multiplex PCR, yet TCRdb's version contains in-frame clones alone and is incomplete. Of roughly 710,000 clones in the sample, 80% to 90% were seen once. CDR3 length: 15 amino acids. CDR1 and CDR2 (germline): MGHRA, YSYEKL. Losses at the gene ends were 2 bases for V and 7 bases for J; bases not matched to a gene: 7. These data are also associated with another study on human thymus T cells. That paper states: The thymus was resected at corrective cardiac surgery.

The sample consisted of thymocytes. The chain links TRBV4-1 to TRBJ2-1, with 8 bases that match TRBD1. This sequence was found in a girl less than two years old with a congenital heart defect. The chain's CDR3 is CASSQLGQGGNEQFF. CDR3 nucleotides: TGCGCCAGCAGCCAACTAGGACAGGGCGGGAATGAGCAGTTCTTC.